In its sample, the clone carrying this T cell receptor (beta chain) was seen a few times. Trimming shortened V by 3 bases and J by 1 base, and 13 bases separated the two germline ends. This CDR3 has 15 amino acids. Germline V gives CDR1 SGHKS, CDR2 YYEKEE (reference sequence). The source of the sample is a study of identical twins. TCRdb analysed the 5' RACE reads with MiXCR anew, one entry per CDR3 protein. The sample lists hundreds of thousands of distinct CDR3 sequences; approximately 6.8% were seen once. These same data were also listed under a study on yellow fever vaccine responses in identical twins.

This TCR derives from a woman between 18 and 29 years old in good health. The material sequenced was CD8+ T cells sorted from blood. The chain joins TRBV5-5 to TRBJ2-5; TRBD1 might be the D (5 bases). The chain's CDR3 is CASSWKDNTQETQYF. The DNA of the CDR3 is TGTGCCAGCAGCTGGAAGGACAATACCCAAGAGACCCAGTACTTC.